The 8 T cell receptor beta chains given below trace back to one sample, sequenced in a study of T cell repertoires in cytomegalovirus infection. No antigen has been identified for these receptors. TCRdb fed the reads into MiXCR, producing one record per CDR3 protein. There are 750,000 to 950,000 distinct CDR3 sequences in the sample; 25% to 30% occur only once, and under 15% lies in the top ten. The material sequenced was cultured CD8+ T cells from PBMCs, taken from culture after CMV antigen stimulation. Source of these receptors: a human donor in good health (CMV status not recorded). Some clones in this sample may be carry-over from other donors' samples.

V is TRBV27 and J is TRBJ2-2, with D unresolved. The V gene's germline CDR1 is MNHEY and CDR2 SMNVEV (reference sequence). This CDR3 is built from 13 residues. V was clipped by 5 bases and J by 8 bases, with 12 bases between them. CDR3 protein: CASSPLALGELFF. CDR3 bases: TGTGCCAGCAGTCCACTCGCGCTGGGGGAGCTGTTTTTT.

The CDR3 here is CSARDQRPSPANYGYTF. In DNA form, the CDR3 reads TGCAGTGCTAGAGATCAGAGGCCATCACCGGCTAACTATGGCTACACCTTC. V is TRBV20-1 and J is TRBJ1-2; D gene uncertain. With 0 bases removed from V and 0 bases from J, the gap between germline ends came to 17 bases. CDR1 and CDR2 (germline): DFQATT, SNEGSKA (reference sequence). The CDR3 runs to 17 residues.

The rearrangement joins TRBV5-4 to TRBJ1-2; possible D gene TRBD1, 5 bases. Per germline, CDR1 SGHNT and CDR2 YYREEE (reference sequence). Trimming left V 0 bases short and J 3 bases short, with 9 bases between. The CDR3 is made up of 14 amino acids. The CDR3 loop is CASSLVLGDYGYTF. In DNA, the CDR3 is TGTGCCAGCAGCTTGGTACTGGGGGACTATGGCTACACCTTC.

This clonotype was detected ten times or more. J is TRBJ1-4 and V is TRBV7-9, with D perhaps TRBD1 (6 bases). The CDR3 is made up of 15 amino acids. Germline values: CDR1 SEHNR, CDR2 FQNEAQ (reference sequence). Trimming pared 5 bases from V and 1 base from J, leaving 11 bases between. In DNA form, the CDR3 reads TGTGCCAGCAGCCCATTCAGGGGAACTAATGAAAAACTGTTTTTT. Its protein product is CASSPFRGTNEKLFF.

This chain joins TRBV6-6 and TRBJ1-1; perhaps TRBD1 as D (5 bases). CDR1 and CDR2 from the germline V gene are MNHNY and SVGAGI (reference sequence). The ends were cut back, 8 bases at V and 1 base at J, with 11 bases in the middle. The CDR3 spans 13 residues. The CDR3 sequence: CASRKRGNTEAFF. The CDR3 coding sequence is TGTGCCAGCCGGAAGAGGGGGAACACTGAAGCTTTCTTT.

This clonotype has more than one count but fewer than ten. The chain recombines TRBV27 with TRBJ2-1; D may be TRBD1 or TRBD2 (5 bases each). The CDR3 contains 15 residues. Trimming cost V 7 bases and J 10 bases, with 23 bases left between them. CDR1 is MNHEY, CDR2 SMNVEV, per germline (reference sequence). CDR3 bases: TGTGCCAGCACCTCTCCCGGGGCCCCATGGGGGGAGCAGTTCTTC. It codes for CASTSPGAPWGEQFF.

The chain employs TRBV20-1 and TRBJ2-7, with D uncertain. Trimming shortened V by 3 bases and J by 4 bases, and 13 bases separated the two germline ends. Germline CDR1 DFQATT, CDR2 SNEGSKA (reference sequence). The CDR3 loop spans 13 amino acids. For the CDR3, the DNA is TGCAGTGCTAGGCCACGGACCGGATACGAGCAGTACGTC. Its translation is CSARPRTGYEQYV.

This clonotype was observed at least ten times. This chain links TRBV7-2 with TRBJ1-5; D is unclear. Trimming shortened V by 5 bases and J by 6 bases, and 11 bases separated the two germline ends. Germline assignment: CDR1 SGHTA and CDR2 FQGNSA. The CDR3 runs 13 residues. The CDR3 nucleotides read TGTGCCAGCAGCCCTGGGAGGCGTCAGCCCCAGCATTTT. Protein: CASSPGRRQPQHF.